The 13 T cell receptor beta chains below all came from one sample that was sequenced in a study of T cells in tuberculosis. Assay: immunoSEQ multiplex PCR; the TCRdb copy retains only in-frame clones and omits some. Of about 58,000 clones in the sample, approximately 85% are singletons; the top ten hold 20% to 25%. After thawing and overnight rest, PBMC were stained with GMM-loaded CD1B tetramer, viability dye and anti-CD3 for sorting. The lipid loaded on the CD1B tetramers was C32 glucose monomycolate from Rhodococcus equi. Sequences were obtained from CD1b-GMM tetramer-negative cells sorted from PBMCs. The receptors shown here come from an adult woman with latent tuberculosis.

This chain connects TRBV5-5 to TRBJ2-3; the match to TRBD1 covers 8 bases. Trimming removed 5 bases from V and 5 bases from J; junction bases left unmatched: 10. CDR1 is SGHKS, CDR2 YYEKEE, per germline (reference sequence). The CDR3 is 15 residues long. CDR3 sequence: CASSLQGALGDTQYF. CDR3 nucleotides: TGTGCCAGCAGTTTGCAGGGGGCGCTGGGAGATACGCAGTATTTT.

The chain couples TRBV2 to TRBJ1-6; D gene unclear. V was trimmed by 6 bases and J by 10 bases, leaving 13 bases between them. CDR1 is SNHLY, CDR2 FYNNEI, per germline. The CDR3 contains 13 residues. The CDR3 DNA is TGTGCCAGCAGGGCGGATTACGGCTCACCCCTCCACTTT. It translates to CASRADYGSPLHF.

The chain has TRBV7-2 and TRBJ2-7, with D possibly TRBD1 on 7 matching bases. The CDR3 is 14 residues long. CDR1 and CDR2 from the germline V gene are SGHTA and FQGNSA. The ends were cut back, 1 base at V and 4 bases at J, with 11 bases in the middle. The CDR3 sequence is CASSLVRGTYEQYF. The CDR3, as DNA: TGTGCCAGCAGCTTAGTCAGGGGGACTTACGAGCAGTACTTC.

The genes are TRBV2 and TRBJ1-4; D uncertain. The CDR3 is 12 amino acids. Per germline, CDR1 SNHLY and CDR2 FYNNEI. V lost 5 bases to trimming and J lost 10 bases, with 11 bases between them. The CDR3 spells CASSLGTGKLFF. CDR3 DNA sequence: TGTGCCAGCAGTCTCGGTACCGGAAAACTGTTTTTT. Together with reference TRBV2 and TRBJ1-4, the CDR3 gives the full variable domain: EPEVTQTPSHQVTQMGQEVILRCVPISNHLYFYWYRQILGQKVEFLVSFYNNEISEKSEIFDDQFSVERPDGSNFTLKIRSTKLEDSAMYFCASSLGTGKLFFGSGTQLSVL.

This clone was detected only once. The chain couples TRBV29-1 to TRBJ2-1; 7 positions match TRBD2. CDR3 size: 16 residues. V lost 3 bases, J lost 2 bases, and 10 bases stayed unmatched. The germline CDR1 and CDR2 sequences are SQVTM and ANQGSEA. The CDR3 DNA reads TGCAGCGTTGACGCGTTACTGGCGGGAGCCTACAATGAGCAGTTCTTC. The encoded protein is CSVDALLAGAYNEQFF.

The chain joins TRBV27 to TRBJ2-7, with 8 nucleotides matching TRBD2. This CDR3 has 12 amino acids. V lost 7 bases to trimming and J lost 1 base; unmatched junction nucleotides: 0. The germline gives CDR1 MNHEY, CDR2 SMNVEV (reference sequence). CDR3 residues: CASTSGSYEQYF. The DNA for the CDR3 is TGTGCCAGCACTAGCGGGTCCTACGAGCAGTACTTC.

The CDR3 is CASSLGHLGAEGANVLTF. The CDR3 nucleotides read TGTGCCAGCAGCTTAGGACACCTGGGGGCGGAAGGGGCCAACGTCCTGACTTTC. This chain joins TRBV11-1 and TRBJ2-6, with D perhaps matching TRBD1 (6 bases). Germline V gene sequence: CDR1 SGHAT, CDR2 FQDESV (reference sequence). This CDR3 comprises 18 residues. The V and J ends lost 1 base and 4 bases respectively, with 17 bases between them.

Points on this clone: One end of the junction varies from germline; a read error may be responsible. Written as DNA, the CDR3 is TGTGCTAGCAGCTTATGGTCTGTACGGGAGTGGACCGGGGAGCTGTTTTTT. Encoded protein: CASSLWSVREWTGELFF. The chain links TRBV7-7 to TRBJ2-2, with a possible D match to TRBD2 (6 bases). The CDR3 loop spans 17 amino acids. Per germline, CDR1 SSHAT and CDR2 FNYEAQ (reference sequence).

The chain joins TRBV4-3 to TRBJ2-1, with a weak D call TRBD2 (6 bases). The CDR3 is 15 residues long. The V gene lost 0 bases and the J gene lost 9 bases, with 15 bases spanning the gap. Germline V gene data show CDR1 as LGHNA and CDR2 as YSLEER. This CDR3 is CASSQDILRAGEQFF. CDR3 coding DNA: TGCGCCAGCAGCCAAGATATATTGCGAGCGGGTGAGCAGTTCTTC.

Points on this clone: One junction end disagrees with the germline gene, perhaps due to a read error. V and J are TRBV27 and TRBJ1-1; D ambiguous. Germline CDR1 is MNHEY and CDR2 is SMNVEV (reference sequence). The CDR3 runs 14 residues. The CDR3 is CAGSFGGANTEAFF. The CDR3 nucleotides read TGTGCCGGCAGTTTCGGCGGAGCGAACACTGAAGCTTTCTTT.

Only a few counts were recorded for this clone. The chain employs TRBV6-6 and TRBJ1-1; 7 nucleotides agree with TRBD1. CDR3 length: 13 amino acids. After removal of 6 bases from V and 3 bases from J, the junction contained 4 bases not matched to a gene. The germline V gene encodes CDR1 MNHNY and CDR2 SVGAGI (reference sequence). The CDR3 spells CASRQGRDTEAFF. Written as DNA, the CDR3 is TGTGCCAGCAGACAGGGGAGAGACACTGAAGCTTTCTTT.

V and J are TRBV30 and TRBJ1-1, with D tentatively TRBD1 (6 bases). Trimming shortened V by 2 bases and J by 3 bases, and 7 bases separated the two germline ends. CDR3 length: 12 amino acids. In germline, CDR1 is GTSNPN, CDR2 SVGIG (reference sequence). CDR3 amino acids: CAWSHRDTEAFF. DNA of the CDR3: TGTGCCTGGAGTCACAGGGACACTGAAGCTTTCTTT.

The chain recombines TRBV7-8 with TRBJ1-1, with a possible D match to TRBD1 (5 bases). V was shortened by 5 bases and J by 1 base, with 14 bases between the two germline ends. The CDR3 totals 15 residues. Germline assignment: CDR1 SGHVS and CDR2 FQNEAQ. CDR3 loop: CASSRGTNGNTEAFF. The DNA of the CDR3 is TGTGCCAGCAGCCGCGGGACTAATGGGAACACTGAAGCTTTCTTT.